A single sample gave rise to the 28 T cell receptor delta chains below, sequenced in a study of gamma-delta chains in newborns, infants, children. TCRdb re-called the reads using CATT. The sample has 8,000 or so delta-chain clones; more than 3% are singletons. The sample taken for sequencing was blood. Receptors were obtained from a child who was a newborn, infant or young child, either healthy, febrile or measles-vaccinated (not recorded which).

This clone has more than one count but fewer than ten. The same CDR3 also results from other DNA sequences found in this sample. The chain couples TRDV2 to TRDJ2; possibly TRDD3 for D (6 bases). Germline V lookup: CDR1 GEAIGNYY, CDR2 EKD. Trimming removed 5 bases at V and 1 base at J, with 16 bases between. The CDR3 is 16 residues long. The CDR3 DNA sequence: TGTGCCTGTGTCCGCCTATATGGGGGTTTGACAGCACAACTCTTCTTT. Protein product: CACVRLYGGLTAQLFF.

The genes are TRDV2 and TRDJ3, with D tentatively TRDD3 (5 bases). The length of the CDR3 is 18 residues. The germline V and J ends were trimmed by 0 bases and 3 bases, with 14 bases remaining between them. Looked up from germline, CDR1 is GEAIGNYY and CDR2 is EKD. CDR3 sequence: CACDTVGSSFWDTRQMFF. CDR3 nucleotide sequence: TGTGCCTGTGACACCGTGGGGAGTAGCTTCTGGGACACCCGACAGATGTTTTTC.

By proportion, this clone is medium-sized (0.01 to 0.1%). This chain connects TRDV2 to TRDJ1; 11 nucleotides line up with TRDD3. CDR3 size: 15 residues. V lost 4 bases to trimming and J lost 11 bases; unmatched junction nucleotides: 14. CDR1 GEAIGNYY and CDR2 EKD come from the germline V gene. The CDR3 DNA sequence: TGTGCCTGTGATCCACTGGGGGATAAAAAGGGGAGGCTCATCTTT. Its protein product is CACDPLGDKKGRLIF.

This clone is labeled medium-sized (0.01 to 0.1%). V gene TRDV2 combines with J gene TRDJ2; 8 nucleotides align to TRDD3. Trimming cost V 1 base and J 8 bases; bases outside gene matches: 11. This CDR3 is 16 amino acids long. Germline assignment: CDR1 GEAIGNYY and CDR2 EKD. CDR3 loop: CACDTLTGGHSAQLFF. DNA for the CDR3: TGTGCCTGTGACACGCTTACTGGGGGTCACTCGGCACAACTCTTCTTT.

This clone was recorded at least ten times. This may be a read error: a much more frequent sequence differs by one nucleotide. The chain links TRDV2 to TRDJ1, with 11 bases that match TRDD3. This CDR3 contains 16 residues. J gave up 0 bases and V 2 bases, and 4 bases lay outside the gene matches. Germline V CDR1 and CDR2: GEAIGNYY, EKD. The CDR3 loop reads CACDILGDRYTDKLIF. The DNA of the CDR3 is TGTGCCTGTGACATACTGGGGGATAGGTACACCGATAAACTCATCTTT.

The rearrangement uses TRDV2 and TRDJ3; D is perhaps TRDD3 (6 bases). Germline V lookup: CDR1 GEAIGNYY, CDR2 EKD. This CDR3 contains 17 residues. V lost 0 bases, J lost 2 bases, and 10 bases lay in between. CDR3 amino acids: CACDTWGDTWDTRQMFF. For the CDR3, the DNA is TGTGCCTGTGACACCTGGGGGGACACCTGGGACACCCGACAGATGTTTTTC.

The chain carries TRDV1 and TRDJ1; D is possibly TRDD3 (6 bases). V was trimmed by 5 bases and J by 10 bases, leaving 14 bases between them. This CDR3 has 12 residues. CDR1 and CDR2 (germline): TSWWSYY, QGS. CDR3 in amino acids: CALGPLGGRLIF. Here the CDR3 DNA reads TGTGCTCTTGGGCCCTTGGGGGGAAGACTCATCTTT.

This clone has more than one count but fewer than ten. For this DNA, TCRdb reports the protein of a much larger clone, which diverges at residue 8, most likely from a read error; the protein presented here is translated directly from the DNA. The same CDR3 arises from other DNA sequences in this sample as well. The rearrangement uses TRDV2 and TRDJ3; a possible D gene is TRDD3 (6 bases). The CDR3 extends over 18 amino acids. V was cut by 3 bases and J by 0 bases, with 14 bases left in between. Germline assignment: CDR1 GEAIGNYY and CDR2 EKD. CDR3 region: CACDAVGGSSWDTRQMFF. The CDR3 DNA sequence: TGTGCCTGTGACGCGGTGGGGGGCAGCTCCTGGGACACCCGACAGATGTTTTTC.

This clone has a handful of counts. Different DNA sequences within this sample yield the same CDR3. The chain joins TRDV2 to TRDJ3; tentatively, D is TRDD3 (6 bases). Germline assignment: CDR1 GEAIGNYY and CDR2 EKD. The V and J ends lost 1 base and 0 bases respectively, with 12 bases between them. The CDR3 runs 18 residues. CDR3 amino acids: CACDTGGPSSWDTRQMFF. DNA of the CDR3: TGTGCCTGTGACACTGGGGGCCCAAGCTCCTGGGACACCCGACAGATGTTTTTC.

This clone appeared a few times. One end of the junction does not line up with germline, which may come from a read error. The CDR3 region has the DNA TGTGCCTGTGACCATACTGGGGGATACGCCTGGGACACCCGACATATGTTTTTC. This sequence encodes CACDHTGGYAWDTRHMFF. This chain links TRDV2 with TRDJ3; 13 bases are shared with TRDD3. Germline-derived CDR1 and CDR2 are GEAIGNYY and EKD. The CDR3 extends over 18 amino acids.

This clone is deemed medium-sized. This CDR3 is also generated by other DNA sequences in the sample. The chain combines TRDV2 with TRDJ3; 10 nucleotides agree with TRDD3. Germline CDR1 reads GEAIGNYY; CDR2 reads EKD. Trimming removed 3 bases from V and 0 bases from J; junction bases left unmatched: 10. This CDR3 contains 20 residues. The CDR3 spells CACDVLGDGLSSWDTRQMFF. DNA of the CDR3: TGTGCCTGTGACGTACTGGGGGATGGTTTGAGCTCCTGGGACACCCGACAGATGTTTTTC.

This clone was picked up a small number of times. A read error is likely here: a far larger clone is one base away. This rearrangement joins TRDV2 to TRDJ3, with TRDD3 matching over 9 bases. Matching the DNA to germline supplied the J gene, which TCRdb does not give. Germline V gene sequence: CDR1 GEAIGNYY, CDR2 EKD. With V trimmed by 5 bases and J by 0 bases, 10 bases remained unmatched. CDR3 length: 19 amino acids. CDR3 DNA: TGTGCCTGTGGCAAGTGGGGGATATATAGCTCCTGGGACACCCGACAGATGTTTTTC. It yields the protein CACGKWGIYSSWDTRQMFF.

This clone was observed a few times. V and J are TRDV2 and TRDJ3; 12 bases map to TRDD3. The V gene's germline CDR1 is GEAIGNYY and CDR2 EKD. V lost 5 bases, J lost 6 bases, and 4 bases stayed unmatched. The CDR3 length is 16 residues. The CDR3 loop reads CACGPLGDTDTRQMFF. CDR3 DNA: TGTGCCTGTGGCCCACTGGGGGATACGGACACCCGACAGATGTTTTTC.

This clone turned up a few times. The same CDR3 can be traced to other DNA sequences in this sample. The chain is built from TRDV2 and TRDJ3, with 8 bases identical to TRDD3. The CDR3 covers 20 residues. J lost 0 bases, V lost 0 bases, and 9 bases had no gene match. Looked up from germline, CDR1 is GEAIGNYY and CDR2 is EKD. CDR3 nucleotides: TGTGCCTGTGACACCGGATGGGGGATCCCAAGCTCCTGGGACACCCGACAGATGTTTTTC. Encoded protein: CACDTGWGIPSSWDTRQMFF.

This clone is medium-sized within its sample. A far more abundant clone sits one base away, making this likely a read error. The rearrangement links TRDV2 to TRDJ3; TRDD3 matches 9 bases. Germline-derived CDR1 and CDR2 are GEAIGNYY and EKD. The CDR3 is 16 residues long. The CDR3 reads CARDWGSSWDTRQMFF. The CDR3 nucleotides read TGTGCCCGTGACTGGGGGAGCTCCTGGGACACCCGACAGATGTTTTTC.

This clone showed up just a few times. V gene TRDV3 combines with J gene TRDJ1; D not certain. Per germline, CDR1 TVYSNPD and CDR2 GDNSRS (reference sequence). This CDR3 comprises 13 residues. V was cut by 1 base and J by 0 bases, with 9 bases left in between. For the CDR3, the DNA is TGTGCCTTTAATAGAGGATACACCGATAAACTCATCTTT. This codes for CAFNRGYTDKLIF.

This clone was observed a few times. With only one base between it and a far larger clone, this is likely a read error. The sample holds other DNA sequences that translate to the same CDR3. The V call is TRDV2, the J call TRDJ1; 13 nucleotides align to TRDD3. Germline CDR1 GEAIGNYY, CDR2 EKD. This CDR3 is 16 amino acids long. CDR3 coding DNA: TGTGCCTGTGACATACTGGGGGATACGTACACCGATAAGCTCATCTTT. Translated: CACDILGDTYTDKLIF.

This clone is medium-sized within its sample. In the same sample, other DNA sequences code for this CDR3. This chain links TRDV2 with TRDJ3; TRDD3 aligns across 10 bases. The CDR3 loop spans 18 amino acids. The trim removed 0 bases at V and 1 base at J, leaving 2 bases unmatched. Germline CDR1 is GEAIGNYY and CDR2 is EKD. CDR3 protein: CACDTVGDTSWDTRQMFF. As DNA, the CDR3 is TGTGCCTGTGACACCGTGGGGGATACTTCCTGGGACACCCGACAGATGTTTTTC.

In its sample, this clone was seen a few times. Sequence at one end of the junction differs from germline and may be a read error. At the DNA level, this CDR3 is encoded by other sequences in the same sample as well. CDR3 in amino acids: CACDTGQLSGGYWGGSSWDTRQMFF. CDR3 in DNA: TGTGCCTGTGACACCGGTCAGCTCTCTGGGGGATATTGGGGAGGCAGCTCTTGGGACACCCGGCAGATGTTTTTC. The genes are TRDV2 and TRDJ3; 10 nucleotides line up with TRDD3. CDR1 is GEAIGNYY and CDR2 is EKD in the germline V gene. The CDR3 length is 25 residues.

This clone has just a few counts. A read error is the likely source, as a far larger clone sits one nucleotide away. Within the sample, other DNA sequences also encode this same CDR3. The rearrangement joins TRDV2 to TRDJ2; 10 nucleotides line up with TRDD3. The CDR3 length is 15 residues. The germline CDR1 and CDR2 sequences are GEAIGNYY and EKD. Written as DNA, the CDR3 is TGTGCCTGTGACATACTGGGGGATTTGACGGCACAACTCTTCTTT. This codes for CACDILGDLTAQLFF.

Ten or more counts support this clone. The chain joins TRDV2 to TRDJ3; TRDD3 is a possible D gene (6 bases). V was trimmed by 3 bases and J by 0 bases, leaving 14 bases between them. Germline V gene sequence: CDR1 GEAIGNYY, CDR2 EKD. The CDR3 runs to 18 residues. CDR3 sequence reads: CACDSTWGLSWDTRQMFF. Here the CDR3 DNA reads TGTGCCTGTGACTCCACCTGGGGCCTCTCCTGGGACACCCGACAGATGTTTTTC.

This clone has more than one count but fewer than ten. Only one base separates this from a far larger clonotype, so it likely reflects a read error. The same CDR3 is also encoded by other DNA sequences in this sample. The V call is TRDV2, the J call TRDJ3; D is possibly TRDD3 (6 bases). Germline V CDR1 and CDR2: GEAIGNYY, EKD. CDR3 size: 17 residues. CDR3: CACDTVLGSWDTRQMFF. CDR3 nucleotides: TGTGCCTGCGACACCGTACTGGGCTCCTGGGACACCCGACAGATGTTTTTC.

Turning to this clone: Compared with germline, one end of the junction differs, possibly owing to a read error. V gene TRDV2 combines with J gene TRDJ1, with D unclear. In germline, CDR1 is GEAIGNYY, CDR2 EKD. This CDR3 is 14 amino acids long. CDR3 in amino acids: CACGTVGYTDKLIF. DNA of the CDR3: TGTGCCTGTGGCACCGTAGGGTACACCGATAAACTCATCTTT.

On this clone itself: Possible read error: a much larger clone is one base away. The chain's CDR3 is CACDAVYWGSSWDTRQMFF. CDR3 nucleotide sequence: TGTGCCTGTGACGCCGTGTACTGGGGGAGCTCCTGGGACACCCGACAGATGTTTTTC. This sequence joins TRDV2 and TRDJ3; 9 bases align to TRDD3. V lost 3 bases to trimming and J lost 0 bases; unmatched junction nucleotides: 8. From germline, CDR1 is GEAIGNYY and CDR2 EKD. This CDR3 has 19 residues.

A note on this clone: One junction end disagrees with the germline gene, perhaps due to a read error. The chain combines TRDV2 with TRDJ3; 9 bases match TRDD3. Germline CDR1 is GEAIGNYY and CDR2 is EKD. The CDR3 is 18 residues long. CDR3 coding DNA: TGTGCCTATGACGTACTGGGGGACCTCTCCTGGGACGCCCGACAGATGTTTTTC. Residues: CAYDVLGDLSWDARQMFF.

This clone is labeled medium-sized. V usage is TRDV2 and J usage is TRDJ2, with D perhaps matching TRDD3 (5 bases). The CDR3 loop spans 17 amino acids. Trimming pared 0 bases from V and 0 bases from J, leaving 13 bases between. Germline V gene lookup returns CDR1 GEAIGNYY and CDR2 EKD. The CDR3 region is CACDTVLAPALTAQLFF. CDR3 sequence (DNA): TGTGCCTGTGACACCGTACTGGCTCCAGCTTTGACAGCACAACTCTTCTTT.

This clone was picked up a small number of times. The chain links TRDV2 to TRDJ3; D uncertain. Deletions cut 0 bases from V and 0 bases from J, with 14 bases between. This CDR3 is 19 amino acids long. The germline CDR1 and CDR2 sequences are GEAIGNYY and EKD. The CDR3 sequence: CACDTVGRGGSWDTRQMFF. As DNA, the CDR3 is TGTGCCTGTGACACCGTCGGGAGGGGTGGCTCCTGGGACACCCGACAGATGTTTTTC.

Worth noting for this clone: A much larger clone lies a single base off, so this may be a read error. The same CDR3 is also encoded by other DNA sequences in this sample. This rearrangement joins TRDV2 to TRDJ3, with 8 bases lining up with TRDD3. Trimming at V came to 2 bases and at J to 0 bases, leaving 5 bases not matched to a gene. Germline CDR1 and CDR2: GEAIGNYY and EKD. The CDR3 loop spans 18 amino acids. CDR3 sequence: CACDILGVSSWDTRQMFF. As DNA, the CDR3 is TGTGCCTGTGACATACTGGGGGTTAGCTCCTGGGACACCCGACAGATGTTTTTC.